This TCR beta chain was sequenced during a study of CD8+ T cells in alopecia areata (dated 2018 in TCRdb). About the full investigation: The treated patients took part in an open-label pilot trial in which moderate-to-severe alopecia areata was treated with oral tofacitinib at 5 to 10 mg twice daily. RNA came from the PAXgene miRNA kit for fixed scalp, the miRNeasy kit for PBMCs, and the RNeasy kit for mouse skin. Amplification of TCRbeta CDR3 regions was done by immunoSEQ multiplex PCR using 35 Vbeta forward primers and 13 Jbeta reverse primers. Scalp clonality was compared across normal scalp (n=4), patchy alopecia areata scalp (n=8), and alopecia totalis/universalis scalp (n=8). In humans, TCRbeta sequencing was performed on scalp tissue and on sorted CD4+ and CD8+ peripheral blood T cells from healthy controls and from patients with patchy or totalis/universalis alopecia areata. In both human patients and the C3H/HeJ mouse model, the study applied high-throughput TCRbeta sequencing to look at T cell clonal expansion in alopecia areata. Patients received tofacitinib for 6 to 18 months and were then followed off drug for 6 months to check for delayed response and recurrence. The SALT score, which quantifies the percentage of affected scalp surface area, was used to measure disease severity in treated patients. Tofacitinib-treated patients had biopsies at baseline and at 4 and 24 weeks of treatment, with a later scalp biopsy in several patients.

Concerning this clone: Which antigen it targets is not known. Per-base qualities were not stored, and no clone one base away is much larger.

Libraries were constructed by the immunoSEQ multiplex PCR assay. To provide template for TCR sequencing, every sample had RNA extracted and reverse transcribed into cDNA. First-strand cDNA was synthesized using SuperScript III with a 2:1 mix of oligo-dT and random hexamers. A synthetic immune receptor repertoire was used to measure amplification bias, and any remaining bias was corrected computationally. Per the authors' processing: Raw reads were preprocessed for error removal, and CDR3 was defined according to IMGT conventions as running from the conserved cysteine to phenylalanine. Clonality was calculated as 1 minus Shannon entropy normalized by log2 of the number of productive unique TCRs. Whether scalp clones were CD4 or CD8 was inferred by matching scalp TCRbeta sequences against CD4 and CD8 repertoires sorted from blood. The table was pulled from immuneACCESS by TCRdb, which kept in-frame rearrangements only. Such tables lose some clones; where checked, under half of the loss comes from unresolved V genes, and the rest has no known cause. V and J calls and clone size follow that table, whereas D and trimming were derived from the DNA. Across this sample there are a few hundred thousand clones, with 50% to 70% seen only once. Roughly 1.5% of the sample goes to the ten largest clones.

The CDR3 starts with the cysteine, ends with the phenylalanine, and has 14 residues. The retained sequence is limited to the CDR3, 42 bases, with the frame set at the first base. V is clipped by 5 bases and J by 3 bases, and the sequence between their germline boundaries is 10 bases long. According to the germline V gene, CDR1 reads SGHVS and CDR2 reads FNYEAQ. The label giving this sample's time point can be read as: more than 3 weeks on oral tofacitinib. Taken with the paper, the label for treatment or condition translates to: oral pan-JAK inhibitor, 5-10 mg twice daily. Lesional scalp punch biopsies and peripheral blood were collected from alopecia areata patients. PBMCs were separated by density centrifugation and stained for CD3, CD4 and CD8, after which CD4+ and CD8+ T cells were sorted on a FACSAria. On the study overall, not on this receptor specifically: The treated cohort was small, with a single nonresponder, so links between baseline CD8+ expansion and response need larger studies. Shared TCR sequences between patients were less evident than in mice, which may be partly attributable to HLA diversity in the patient population. During tofacitinib treatment, many expanded lesional clones stuck around in both scalp and blood, and this persistence may partly explain why relapse happens after treatment is stopped. Compared with normal scalp, lesional scalp, particularly in alopecia totalis/universalis, had higher clonality and more expanded CD8+ clones, which suggests antigenic drive. Unlike mouse skin, which is dominated by gammadelta T cells, normal human skin has resident alphabeta T cells that are also sequenced, and this complicates analysis of the scalp TCR repertoire. Tofacitinib significantly decreased scalp clonality and the number of expanded CD8+ clones among the top 100 scalp clones.

This receptor was identified in a human donor with alopecia areata. Here the chain combines TRBV7-6 and TRBJ1-4; the D segment could be TRBD1, given 5 matching bases. The specimen was CD4+ T cells sorted from blood, collected at week 4, from a patient treated with tofacitinib. The DNA sequence is TGTGCCAGCAGCCCCTGGGGGTCTAATGAAAAACTGTTTTTT. It encodes CASSPWGSNEKLFF.